This TCR beta chain was recorded in a study of blood T cell repertoires in COVID-19. Here immunoSEQ multiplex PCR was the method, and the copy in TCRdb shows in-frame clones only, minus some. The data show about 250,000 clones, roughly 82% seen once. CDR3 size: 15 residues. J lost 8 bases, V lost 7 bases, and 16 bases had no gene match. Germline V gene data show CDR1 as MNHEY and CDR2 as SVGAGI. V usage is TRBV6-5 and J usage is TRBJ1-2, with 7 positions matching TRBD1. The TCR sequence derives from a woman aged 65 to 85 with acute or convalescent COVID-19. Sequences were obtained from peripheral blood. In DNA form, the CDR3 reads TGTGCCAGCACCCCCGGGGGCACAGGGGCGGTCGGCTACACCTTC. Translation gives CASTPGGTGAVGYTF.